The 8 T cell receptor beta chains below all came from one sample that was sequenced in a study of monozygotic twins with inflammatory bowel disease. Reprocessing the 5' RACE reads, TCRdb reports a single entry for every CDR3 protein and omits DNA. The sample has 200,000 to 250,000 distinct CDR3 sequences. Material: blood. The receptors were sampled from a human donor with ulcerative colitis or Crohn's disease, or a healthy co-twin of an affected twin (not recorded which).

V and J are TRBV11-2 and TRBJ1-2. CDR1 SGHAT and CDR2 FQNNGV come from the germline V gene. This CDR3 contains 14 residues. CDR3 sequence: CASSAETANYGYTF.

CDR3: CASSLVRTGTEAFF. The genes are TRBV7-9 and TRBJ1-1. The CDR3 spans 14 residues. Germline lookup yields CDR1 SEHNR and CDR2 FQNEAQ (reference sequence).

V and J are TRBV23-1 and TRBJ2-6; the TCRdb D gene call, TRBD2, has no DNA to confirm it. TRBV23-1 qualifies as an ORF whose function is uncertain. This CDR3 comprises 19 residues. The CDR3 is CASSHFLGERSSGANVLTF.

The gene calls are TRBV6-1 and TRBJ2-4; TCRdb's D call of TRBD1 is untestable without DNA. Germline CDR1 reads MNHNS; CDR2 reads SASEGT. The length of the CDR3 is 13 residues. CDR3 in amino acids: CASRGQGKNIQYF.

This CDR3 reads CASSTGDTQYF. The chain combines TRBV6-5 with TRBJ2-3. This CDR3 region has 11 residues. Germline V gives CDR1 MNHEY, CDR2 SVGAGI.

The chain combines TRBV7-2 with TRBJ2-1. The CDR3 is made up of 12 amino acids. CDR1 SGHTA and CDR2 FQGNSA come from the germline V gene. The CDR3 here is CASSLVQNEQFF.

The genes are TRBV5-4 and TRBJ2-5. The CDR3 is 15 amino acids. Per the germline V gene, CDR1 is SGHNT and CDR2 is YYREEE (reference sequence). The CDR3 sequence: CASSLDLISGETQYF.

The genes are TRBV4-1 and TRBJ2-1; TCRdb indicates TRBD2, and absent DNA this call remains unverified. The CDR3 has 17 amino acids. Germline CDR1 MGHRA, CDR2 YSYEKL. The chain's CDR3 is CASSFRTASGGASEQFF.